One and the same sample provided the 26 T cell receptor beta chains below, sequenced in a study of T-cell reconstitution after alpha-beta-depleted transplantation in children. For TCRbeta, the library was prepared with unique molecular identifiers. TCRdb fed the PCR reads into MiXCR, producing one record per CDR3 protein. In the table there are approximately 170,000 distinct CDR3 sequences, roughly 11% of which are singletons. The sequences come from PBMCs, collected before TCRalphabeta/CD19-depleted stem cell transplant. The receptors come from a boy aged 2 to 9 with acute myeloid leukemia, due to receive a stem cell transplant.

The CDR3 sequence: CASSPLLAGGRNIQYF. CDR3 nucleotide sequence: TGTGCCAGCAGTCCTTTACTAGCGGGAGGGAGGAACATTCAGTACTTC. The chain joins TRBV6-1 to TRBJ2-4, with 13 bases matching TRBD2. Germline assignment: CDR1 MNHNS and CDR2 SASEGT. V shed 5 bases, J shed 7 bases, and the junction held 8 bases outside the gene matches. The CDR3 consists of 16 residues.

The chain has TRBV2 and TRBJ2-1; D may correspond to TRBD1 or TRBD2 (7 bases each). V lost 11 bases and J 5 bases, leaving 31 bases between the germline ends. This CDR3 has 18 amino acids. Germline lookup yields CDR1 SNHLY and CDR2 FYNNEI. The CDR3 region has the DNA TGTGCCTTCAGTTTTGGTCTAGCGGTTATCCAGGGGGACAATGAGCAGTTCTTC. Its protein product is CAFSFGLAVIQGDNEQFF.

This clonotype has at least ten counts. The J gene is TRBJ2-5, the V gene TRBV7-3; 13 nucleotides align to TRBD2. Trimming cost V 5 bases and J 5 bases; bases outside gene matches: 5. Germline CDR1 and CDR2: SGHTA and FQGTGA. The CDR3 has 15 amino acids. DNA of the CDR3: TGTGCCAGCAGCACTAGCGGGGGGGCCTGGGAGACCCAGTACTTC. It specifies CASSTSGGAWETQYF.

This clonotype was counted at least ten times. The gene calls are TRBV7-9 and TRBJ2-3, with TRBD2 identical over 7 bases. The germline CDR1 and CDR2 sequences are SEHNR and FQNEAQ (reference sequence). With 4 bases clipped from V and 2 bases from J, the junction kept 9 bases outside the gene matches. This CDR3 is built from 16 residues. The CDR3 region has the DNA TGTGCCAGCAGCTCCGGCGTAGCGGGCCCCACAGATACGCAGTATTTT. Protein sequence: CASSSGVAGPTDTQYF. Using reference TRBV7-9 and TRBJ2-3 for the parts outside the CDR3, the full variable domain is DTGVSQNPRHKITKRGQNVTFRCDPISEHNRLYWYRQTLGQGPEFLTYFQNEAQLEKSRLLSDRFSAERPKGSFSTLEIQRTEQGDSAMYLCASSSGVAGPTDTQYFGPGTRLTVL.

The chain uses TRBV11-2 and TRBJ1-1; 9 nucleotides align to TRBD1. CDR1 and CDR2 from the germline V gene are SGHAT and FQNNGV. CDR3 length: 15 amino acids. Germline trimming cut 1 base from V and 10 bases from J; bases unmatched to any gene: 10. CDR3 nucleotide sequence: TGTGCCAGCAGCTTAGCCCCGGGACAGGGTTCCGCAGCTTTCTTT. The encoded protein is CASSLAPGQGSAAFF.

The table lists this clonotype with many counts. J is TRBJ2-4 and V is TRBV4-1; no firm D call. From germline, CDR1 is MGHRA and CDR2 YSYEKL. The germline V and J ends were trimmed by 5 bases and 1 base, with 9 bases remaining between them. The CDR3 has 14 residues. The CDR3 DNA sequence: TGCGCCAGCAGCGCCATAGATGCCAAAAACATTCAGTACTTC. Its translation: CASSAIDAKNIQYF.

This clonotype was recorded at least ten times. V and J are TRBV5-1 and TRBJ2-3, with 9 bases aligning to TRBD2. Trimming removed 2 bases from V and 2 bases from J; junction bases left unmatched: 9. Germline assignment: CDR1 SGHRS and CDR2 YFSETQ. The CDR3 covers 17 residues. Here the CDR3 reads CASSLRASGTTTDTQYF. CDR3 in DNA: TGCGCCAGCAGCTTACGAGCTAGCGGGACAACCACAGATACGCAGTATTTT.

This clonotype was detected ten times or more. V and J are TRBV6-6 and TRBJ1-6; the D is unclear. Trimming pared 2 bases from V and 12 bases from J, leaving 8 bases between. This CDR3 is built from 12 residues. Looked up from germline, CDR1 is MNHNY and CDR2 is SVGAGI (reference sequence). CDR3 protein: CASSYPVRPLHF. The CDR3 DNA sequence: TGTGCCAGCAGTTACCCGGTGAGACCCCTCCACTTT.

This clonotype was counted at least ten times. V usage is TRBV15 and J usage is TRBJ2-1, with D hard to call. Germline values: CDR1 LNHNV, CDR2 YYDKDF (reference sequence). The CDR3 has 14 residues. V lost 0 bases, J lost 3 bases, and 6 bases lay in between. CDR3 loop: CATSREGLYNEQFF. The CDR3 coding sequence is TGTGCCACCAGCAGAGAGGGCCTCTACAATGAGCAGTTCTTC.

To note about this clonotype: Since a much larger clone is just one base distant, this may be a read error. Here the CDR3 reads CSVEWRNGRYVEQFF. The CDR3 coding sequence is TGCAGCGTTGAATGGAGGAACGGAAGGTACGTTGAGCAGTTCTTC. The V call is TRBV29-1, the J call TRBJ2-1, with D perhaps TRBD2 (5 bases). Germline CDR1 and CDR2: SQVTM and ANQGSEA. The CDR3 spans 15 residues. V dropped 2 bases and J dropped 9 bases, with 20 bases sitting between them.

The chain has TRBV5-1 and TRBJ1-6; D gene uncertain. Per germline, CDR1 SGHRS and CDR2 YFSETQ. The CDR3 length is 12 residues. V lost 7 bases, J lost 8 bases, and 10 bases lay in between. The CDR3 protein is CASAREDSPLHF. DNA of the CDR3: TGCGCCAGCGCCCGGGAGGATTCACCCCTCCACTTT.

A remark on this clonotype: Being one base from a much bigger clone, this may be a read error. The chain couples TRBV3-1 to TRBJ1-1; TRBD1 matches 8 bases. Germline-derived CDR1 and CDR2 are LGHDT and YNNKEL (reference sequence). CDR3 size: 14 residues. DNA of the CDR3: TGTGCCAGCAGCCAAACAGGGGGAGTGACTGAACCTTTCTTT. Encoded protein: CASSQTGGVTEPFF.

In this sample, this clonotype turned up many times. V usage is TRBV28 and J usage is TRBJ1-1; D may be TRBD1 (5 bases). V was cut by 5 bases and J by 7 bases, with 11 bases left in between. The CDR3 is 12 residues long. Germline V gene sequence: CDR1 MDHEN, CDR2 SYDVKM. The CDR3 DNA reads TGTGCCAGCAGTAGGTTGACAGTTGAAGCTTTCTTT. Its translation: CASSRLTVEAFF. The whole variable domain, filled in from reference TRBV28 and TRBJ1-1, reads DVKVTQSSRYLVKRTGEKVFLECVQDMDHENMFWYRQDPGLGLRLIYFSYDVKMKEKGDIPEGYSVSREKKERFSLILESASTNQTSMYLCASSRLTVEAFFGQGTRLTVV.

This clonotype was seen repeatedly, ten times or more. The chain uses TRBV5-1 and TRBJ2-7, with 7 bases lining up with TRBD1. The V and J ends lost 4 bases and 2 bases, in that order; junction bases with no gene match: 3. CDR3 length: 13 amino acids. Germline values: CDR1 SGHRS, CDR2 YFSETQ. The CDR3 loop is CASSRQGAYEQYF. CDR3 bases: TGCGCCAGCAGCCGACAGGGTGCCTACGAGCAGTACTTC.

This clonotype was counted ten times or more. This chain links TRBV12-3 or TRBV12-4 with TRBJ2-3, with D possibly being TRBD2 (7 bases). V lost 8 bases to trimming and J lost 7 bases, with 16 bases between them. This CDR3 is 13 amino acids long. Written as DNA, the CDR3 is TGTGCCAGCGACGCGGGGAGGGGGAATACGCAGTATTTT. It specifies CASDAGRGNTQYF.

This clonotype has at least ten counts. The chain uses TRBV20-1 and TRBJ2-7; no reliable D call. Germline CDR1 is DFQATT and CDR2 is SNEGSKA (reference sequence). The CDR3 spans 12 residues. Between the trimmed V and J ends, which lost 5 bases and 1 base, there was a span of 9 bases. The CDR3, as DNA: TGCAGTGCTGGGCCCGGATCCTACGAGCAGTACTTC. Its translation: CSAGPGSYEQYF.

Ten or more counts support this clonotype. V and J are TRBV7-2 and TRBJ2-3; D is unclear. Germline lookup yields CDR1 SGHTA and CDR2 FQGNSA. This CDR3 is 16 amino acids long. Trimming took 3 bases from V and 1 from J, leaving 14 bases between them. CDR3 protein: CASSLRLRLGTDTQYF. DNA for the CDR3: TGTGCCAGCAGCTTGCGATTACGGCTGGGCACAGATACGCAGTATTTT.

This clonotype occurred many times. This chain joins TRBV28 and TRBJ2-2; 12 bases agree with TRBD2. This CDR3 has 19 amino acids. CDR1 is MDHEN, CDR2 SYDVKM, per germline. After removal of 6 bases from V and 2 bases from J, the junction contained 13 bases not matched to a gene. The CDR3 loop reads CASSRRDLAGGANTGELFF. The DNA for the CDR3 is TGTGCCAGCAGCCGCCGCGATCTAGCGGGGGGGGCTAACACCGGGGAGCTGTTTTTT.

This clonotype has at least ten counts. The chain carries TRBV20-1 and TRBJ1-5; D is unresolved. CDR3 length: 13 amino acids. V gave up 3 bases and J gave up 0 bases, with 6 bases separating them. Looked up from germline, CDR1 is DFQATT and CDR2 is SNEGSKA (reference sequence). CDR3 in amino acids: CSASGHSNQPQHF. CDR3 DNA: TGCAGTGCTAGTGGGCATAGCAATCAGCCCCAGCATTTT.

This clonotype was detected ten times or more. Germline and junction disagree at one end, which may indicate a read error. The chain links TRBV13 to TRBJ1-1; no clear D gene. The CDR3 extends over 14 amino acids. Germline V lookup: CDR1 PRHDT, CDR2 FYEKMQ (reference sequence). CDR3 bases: TGTGCCAGCAGCATAGGACCAGGAAACACTGAAGCTTTCTTT. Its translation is CASSIGPGNTEAFF.

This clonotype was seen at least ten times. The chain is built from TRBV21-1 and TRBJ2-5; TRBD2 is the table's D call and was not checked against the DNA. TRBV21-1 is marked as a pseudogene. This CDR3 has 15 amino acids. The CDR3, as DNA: TGTGCCAGCACCAGGCCTGGCGGGCGGCAAGAGACCCAGTACTTC. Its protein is CASTRPGGRQETQYF.

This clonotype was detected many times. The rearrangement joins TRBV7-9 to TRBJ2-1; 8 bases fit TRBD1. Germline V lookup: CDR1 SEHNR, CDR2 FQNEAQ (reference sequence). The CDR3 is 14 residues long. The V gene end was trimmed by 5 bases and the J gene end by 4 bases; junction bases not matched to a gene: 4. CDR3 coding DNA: TGTGCCAGCAGCCCCCGGACAGGGTACAATGAGCAGTTCTTC. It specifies CASSPRTGYNEQFF.

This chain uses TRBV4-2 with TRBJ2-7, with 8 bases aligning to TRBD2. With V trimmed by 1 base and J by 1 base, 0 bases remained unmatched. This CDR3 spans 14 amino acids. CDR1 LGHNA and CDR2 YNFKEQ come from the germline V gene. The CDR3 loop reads CASSQASGSYEQYF. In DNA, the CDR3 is TGTGCCAGCAGCCAAGCTAGCGGGTCCTACGAGCAGTACTTC.

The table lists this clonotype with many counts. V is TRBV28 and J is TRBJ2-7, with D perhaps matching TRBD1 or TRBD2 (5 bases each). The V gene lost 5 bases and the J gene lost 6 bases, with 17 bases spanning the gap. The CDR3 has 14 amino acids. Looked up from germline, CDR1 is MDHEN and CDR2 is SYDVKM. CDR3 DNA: TGTGCCAGCAGTCCTCTAGGGACGGTAGCCGAGCAGTACTTC. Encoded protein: CASSPLGTVAEQYF.

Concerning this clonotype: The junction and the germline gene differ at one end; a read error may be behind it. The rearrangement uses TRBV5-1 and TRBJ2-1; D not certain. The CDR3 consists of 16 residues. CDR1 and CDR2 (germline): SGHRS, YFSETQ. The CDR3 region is CARSLAVPSSYNEQFF. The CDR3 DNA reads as TGCGCCAGAAGCTTGGCAGTACCTAGTAGCTACAATGAGCAGTTCTTC.

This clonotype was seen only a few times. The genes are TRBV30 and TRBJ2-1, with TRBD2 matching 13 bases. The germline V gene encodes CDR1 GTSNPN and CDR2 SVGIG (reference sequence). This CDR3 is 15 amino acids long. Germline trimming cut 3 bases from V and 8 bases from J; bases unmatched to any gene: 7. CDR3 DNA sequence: TGTGCCTGGAGCCTGACTAGCGGGGGGTCGGATGAGCAGTTCTTC. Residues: CAWSLTSGGSDEQFF.